Sequencing of this T cell receptor (beta chain) was carried out in a study of cytomegalovirus exposure and HLA in healthy donors. The V end was cut by 0 bases, the J end by 6 bases, with 13 bases between. The CDR3 totals 15 residues. Looked up from germline, CDR1 is LGHNA and CDR2 is YSLEER. The data were produced by immunoSEQ multiplex PCR, yet TCRdb's version contains in-frame clones alone and is incomplete. The sample has 250,000 or so clones, approximately 84% seen once. The roughly 120-subject validation cohort, separate from the roughly 700-subject first cohort, included the donors. This clone came up a few times. Its antigen is as yet unknown. Findings and limits, study-wide: Rare sequences made up most TCRs, while some public TCRs were found in many donors. In vitro data verified a few CMV-associated chains as specific for CMV antigens. Among TCR beta chains, those listed as cytomegalovirus-associated numbered around 180.

The sample comprised PBMCs. The rearrangement uses TRBV4-3 and TRBJ2-3; D remains ambiguous. This clonotype was obtained from a man in his late teens or twenties in good health and CMV-seropositive. This CDR3 is CASSQDQALRDTQYF. The CDR3 DNA reads as TGCGCCAGCAGCCAAGATCAGGCCCTGCGGGATACGCAGTATTTT.